The clone carrying this TCR beta chain is a singleton in its sample. This sample was taken from a study of radiation and T cells in renal cell carcinoma. Here immunoSEQ multiplex PCR was the method, and the copy in TCRdb shows in-frame clones only, minus some. The data contain tens of thousands of clones, less than 85% of them seen just once; the ten biggest clones take up about 30%. The sample's time point: blood 2 weeks post-SBRT. Treatment denoted: 15 Gy SBRT to primary tumor, nephrectomy 4 weeks later. The sequencing used blood, collected from a patient whose treatment included radiotherapy and nephrectomy. The sequence was collected from a woman aged 70-85 years with renal cell carcinoma.

The CDR3 DNA is TGCGCCAGCAGCCAAGCCCGGCTAGGTCCCGGGGAGCTGTTTTTT. Translating gives CASSQARLGPGELFF. The chain links TRBV4-3 to TRBJ2-2; D remains ambiguous. This CDR3 has 15 amino acids. Trimming shortened V by 1 base and J by 6 bases, and 12 bases separated the two germline ends. Germline CDR1 is LGHNA and CDR2 is YSLEER.